A single sample gave rise to the 3 T cell receptor beta chains below, sequenced in a study of blood T cell repertoires in COVID-19. Clones were read by immunoSEQ multiplex PCR, and TCRdb kept only the in-frame ones, dropping some. Of 68,000 or so clones listed, 88% are singletons. Sequencing input: peripheral blood. Every receptor here comes from a human donor in a cohort sampled during active COVID-19.

V gene TRBV13 combines with J gene TRBJ2-7; D remains ambiguous. V was clipped by 5 bases and J by 3 bases, with 17 bases between them. The CDR3 has 15 amino acids. The germline gives CDR1 PRHDT, CDR2 FYEKMQ (reference sequence). CDR3 coding DNA: TGTGCCAGCAGCCCTGCTGGGTCGACACACTACGAGCAGTACTTC. This codes for CASSPAGSTHYEQYF.

The genes are TRBV5-5 and TRBJ2-5, with TRBD1 matching 9 bases. The CDR3 has 13 amino acids. Germline trimming cut 3 bases from V and 5 bases from J; bases unmatched to any gene: 2. Germline loops: CDR1 SGHKS, CDR2 YYEKEE (reference sequence). CDR3 loop: CASSSGQGETQYF. In DNA form, the CDR3 reads TGTGCCAGCAGCTCAGGACAGGGGGAGACCCAGTACTTC.

This chain links TRBV2 with TRBJ2-4; D perhaps matches TRBD2 (6 bases). The germline V gene encodes CDR1 SNHLY and CDR2 FYNNEI. CDR3 length: 13 residues. Trimming cost V 2 bases and J 8 bases, with 10 bases left between them. This CDR3 reads CASSEMRGDIQYF. The CDR3 nucleotides are TGTGCCAGCAGTGAAATGCGGGGCGACATTCAGTACTTC.